These 16 T cell receptor beta chains originate from one sample sequenced in a study of T cells expressing NK-cell markers. Following a re-call of the 5' RACE reads, TCRdb has one entry per CDR3 protein and lacks DNA. This sample's table has roughly 300,000 distinct CDR3 sequences. Material for sequencing was blood T cells: a sorted CD56 or NKG2C T cell subset, CD4+ or CD8+ T cells, or bulk PBMC T cells (not recorded which). The receptors derive from a woman aged 18 to 75 in good health.

The chain employs TRBV21-1 and TRBJ1-1. TRBV21-1 is annotated as a pseudogene. This CDR3 spans 13 amino acids. The CDR3 reads CASSKRRNTEAFF.

This chain's CDR3 is CSGWITNTGELFF. This chain uses TRBV29-1 with TRBJ2-2. The V gene's germline CDR1 is SQVTM and CDR2 ANQGSEA. The CDR3 covers 13 residues.

The gene calls are TRBV10-3 and TRBJ1-1; TCRdb's assignment of TRBD1 cannot be checked, as there is no DNA. The CDR3 consists of 13 residues. From germline, CDR1 is ENHRY and CDR2 SYGVKD. This CDR3 is CAIRTGAAFGAFF.

The rearrangement joins TRBV7-3 to TRBJ2-1; the D gene TCRdb calls, TRBD2, cannot be checked with no DNA. The CDR3 covers 17 residues. Per germline, CDR1 SGHTA and CDR2 FQGTGA. The CDR3 sequence is CASSLRTSGLSYNEQFF.

V and J are TRBV7-8 and TRBJ2-5. From germline, CDR1 is SGHVS and CDR2 FQNEAQ. This CDR3 has 12 amino acids. This CDR3 reads CASSWYQETQYF.

The chain employs TRBV20-1 and TRBJ2-3. Germline V CDR1 and CDR2: DFQATT, SNEGSKA (reference sequence). The CDR3 is 15 residues long. The CDR3 sequence is CSAKTGLASTDTQYF.

This chain connects TRBV10-2 to TRBJ1-1; TCRdb outputs TRBD1, but without DNA this stays unchecked. The germline V gene has CDR1 WSHSY and CDR2 SAAADI. This CDR3 spans 13 amino acids. The CDR3 region is CASSYREGTEAFF.

The rearrangement uses TRBV6-5 and TRBJ2-2; TCRdb reports TRBD2, a call that lacks DNA to check it against. The CDR3 sequence is 16 residues long. CDR1 and CDR2 from the germline V gene are MNHEY and SVGAGI. The CDR3 is CASSYSQLGDTGELFF.

The chain has TRBV7-2 and TRBJ1-1; TCRdb names TRBD1, which stays unverified in the absence of DNA. The CDR3 loop spans 15 amino acids. CDR1 is SGHTA, CDR2 FQGNSA, per germline. This chain's CDR3 is CASTTTATVNTEAFF.

Here the CDR3 reads CASSQVLDRAYEQYF. V gene TRBV3-1 combines with J gene TRBJ2-7; TCRdb returns TRBD1, unconfirmable since there is no DNA. Germline loops: CDR1 LGHDT, CDR2 YNNKEL (reference sequence). The CDR3 spans 15 residues.

This chain joins TRBV6-2 or TRBV6-3 and TRBJ2-7; TCRdb selects TRBD1, and the lack of DNA leaves this call unchecked. CDR1 is MNHEY and CDR2 is SVGEGT in the germline V gene. The CDR3 totals 16 residues. CDR3 sequence reads: CASNFSPGTLLYEQYF.

This rearrangement joins TRBV5-1 to TRBJ1-5; TCRdb names TRBD1, which stays unverified in the absence of DNA. In germline, CDR1 is SGHRS, CDR2 YFSETQ. The CDR3 is 13 amino acids. The CDR3 spells CASSGQGNGPQHF.

The chain joins TRBV20-1 to TRBJ2-2; TCRdb selects TRBD1, and the lack of DNA leaves this call unchecked. In germline, CDR1 is DFQATT, CDR2 SNEGSKA (reference sequence). This CDR3 contains 15 residues. The CDR3 here is CSADRGAANTGELFF.

Here the CDR3 reads CASSPPGDEKLFF. The genes are TRBV18 and TRBJ1-4. The CDR3 consists of 13 residues. Germline-derived CDR1 and CDR2 are KGHSH and LQKENI.

The chain uses TRBV20-1 and TRBJ2-6; there is no DNA to check the TCRdb D call of TRBD2. Germline V gene sequence: CDR1 DFQATT, CDR2 SNEGSKA (reference sequence). The CDR3 extends over 17 amino acids. This CDR3 reads CSARDMREVSGANVLTF.

The chain uses TRBV20-1 and TRBJ1-3; the D call from TCRdb, TRBD1, cannot be confirmed without DNA. The CDR3 spans 15 residues. The V gene's germline CDR1 is DFQATT and CDR2 SNEGSKA (reference sequence). CDR3 loop: CSARGGARFGNTIYF.